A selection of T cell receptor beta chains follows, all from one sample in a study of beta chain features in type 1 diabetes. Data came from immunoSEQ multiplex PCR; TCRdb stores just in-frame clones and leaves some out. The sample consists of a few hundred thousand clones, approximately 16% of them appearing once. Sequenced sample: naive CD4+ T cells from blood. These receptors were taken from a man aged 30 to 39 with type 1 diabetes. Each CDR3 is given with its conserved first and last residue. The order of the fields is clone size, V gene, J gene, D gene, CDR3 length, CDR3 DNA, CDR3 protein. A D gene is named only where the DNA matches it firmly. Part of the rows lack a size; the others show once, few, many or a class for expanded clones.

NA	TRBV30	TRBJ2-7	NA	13	TGTGCCTGGAGTGTACGAGTTAGCTACGAGCAGTATTTC	CAWSVRVSYEQYF
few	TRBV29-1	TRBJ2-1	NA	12	TGCAGCGTTGAAGGGACTGGGGCATCGCAAGTCTTC	CSVEGTGASQVF
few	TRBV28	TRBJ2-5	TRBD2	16	TGTGCCAGCAGCCTAAATGGACTAGCGGGAGTTAAGACCCAGTACTTC	CASSLNGLAGVKTQYF
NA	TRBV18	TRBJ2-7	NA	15	TGTGCCAGCTCACGACCGACAGGGGAGGGCTACGAGCAGTACTTC	CASSRPTGEGYEQYF
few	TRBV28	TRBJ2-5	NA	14	TGTGCCAGCAGTTCTGGACCGGAGCGGGAGACCCAGTACTTC	CASSSGPERETQYF
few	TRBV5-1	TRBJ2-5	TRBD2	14	TGCGCCAGCAGCTTGGAGCGGGAGCGGGAGACCCAGTACTTC	CASSLERERETQYF
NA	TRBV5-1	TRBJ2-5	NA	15	TGCGCCAGCAGCTTGGCACCACCGTACCAAGAGACCCAGTACTTC	CASSLAPPYQETQYF
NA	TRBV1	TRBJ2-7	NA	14	TGCACCAGCACCCGACGGGGGGGGCAAATGGTGCAGTACTTC	CTSTRRGGQMVQYF
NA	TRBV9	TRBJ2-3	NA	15	TGTGCCAGCAGCTCAGCCGGGGTCGGCACAGATACGCAGTATTTT	CASSSAGVGTDTQYF
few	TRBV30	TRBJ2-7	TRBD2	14	TGTGCCTGGAAGCGTGGCGGGAGCGTATACGAGCAGTACTTC	CAWKRGGSVYEQYF
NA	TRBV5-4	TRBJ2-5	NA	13	TGTGCCAGCAGGCGGGGACAGAAAGAGACCCAGTACTTC	CASRRGQKETQYF
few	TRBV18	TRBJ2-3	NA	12	TGTGCCAGCTCAGGGTTCGGAGATACGCAGTATTTT	CASSGFGDTQYF
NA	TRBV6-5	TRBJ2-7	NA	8	TGTGTCCGCTACGAGCAGTACTTC	CVRYEQYF
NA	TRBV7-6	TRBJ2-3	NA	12	TGTGCCAGCAGCCCTAGCACAGATACGCAGTATTTT	CASSPSTDTQYF
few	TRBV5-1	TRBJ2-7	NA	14	TGCGCCAGCACCAGAGGGGTGGACTTCTACGAGCAGTACTTC	CASTRGVDFYEQYF
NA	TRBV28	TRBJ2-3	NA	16	TGTGCCAGCAGTTTCTCCGGACAGTCTAGCACAGATACGCAGTATTTT	CASSFSGQSSTDTQYF
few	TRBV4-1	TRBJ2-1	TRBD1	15	TGCGCCAGCAGCCCTGGGACAGGACAACGTTATGAGCAGTTCTTC	CASSPGTGQRYEQFF
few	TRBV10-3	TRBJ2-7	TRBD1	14	TGTGCCATCAGTGCTTCAGGGACAGGCGTGGAGCAGTACTTC	CAISASGTGVEQYF
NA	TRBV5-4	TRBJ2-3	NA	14	TGTGCCAGCAGCTTCGTTATCGGCACAGATACGCAGTATTTT	CASSFVIGTDTQYF
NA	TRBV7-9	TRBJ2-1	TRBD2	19	TGTGCCAGCAGCCAGGTGGCTAGCGGGAACGACCCCTCCTACAATGAGCAGTTCTTC	CASSQVASGNDPSYNEQFF
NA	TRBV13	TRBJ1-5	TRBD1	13	TGTGCCAGCAGCATCAGGGGGCACCAGCCCCAGCATTTT	CASSIRGHQPQHF
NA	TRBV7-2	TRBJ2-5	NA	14	TGTGCCAGCAGCTTGAGTCATTCTGGGGAGACCCAGTACTTC	CASSLSHSGETQYF
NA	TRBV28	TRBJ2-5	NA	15	TGTGCCAGCAGGTCACAGGGGAGGTACCAAGAGACCCAGTACTTC	CASRSQGRYQETQYF
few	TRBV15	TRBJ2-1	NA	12	TGTGCCACCAGCAGAGATCGTAGTGAGCAGTTCTTC	CATSRDRSEQFF
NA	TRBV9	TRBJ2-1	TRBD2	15	TGTGCCAGCAGCGTAGTAGCGGGGTCATACAATGAGCAGTTCTTC	CASSVVAGSYNEQFF
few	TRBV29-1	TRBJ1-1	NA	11	TGCAGCGGGCGGTTGAACACTGAAGCTTTCTTT	CSGRLNTEAFF
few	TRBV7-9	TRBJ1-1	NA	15	TGTGCCAGCAGCTTGGGCGGGACAATGAACACTGAAGCTTTCTTT	CASSLGGTMNTEAFF
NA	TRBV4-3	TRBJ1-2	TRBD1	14	TGCGCCAGCAGCCAAGAGGCGGGACAGCAGACCTACACCTTC	CASSQEAGQQTYTF
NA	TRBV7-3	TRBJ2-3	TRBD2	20	TGTGCCAGCAGCCGACGGACTAGCGGGATCGCCGGCGTTAGCACAGATACGCAGTATTTT	CASSRRTSGIAGVSTDTQYF
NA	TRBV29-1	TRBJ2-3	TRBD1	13	TGCAGCATACGGGACAGGGGCGCAGATACGCAGTATTTT	CSIRDRGADTQYF
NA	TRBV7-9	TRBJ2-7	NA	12	TGTGCCAGCAGCCTCCCGGGCGCGGCCCAGTACTTC	CASSLPGAAQYF
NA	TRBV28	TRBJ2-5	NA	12	TGTGCCAGCAGTTCAGGGGTCGAGACCCAGTACTTC	CASSSGVETQYF
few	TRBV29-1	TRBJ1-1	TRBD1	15	TGCAGCGTTGAAGTCGGGGGACAGGGCAGGACTGAAGCTTTCTTT	CSVEVGGQGRTEAFF
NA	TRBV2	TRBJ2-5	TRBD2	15	TGTGCCAGCAGGCTGGGACTAGCGGTCCAAGAGACCCAGTACTTC	CASRLGLAVQETQYF
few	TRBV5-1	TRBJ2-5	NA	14	TGCGCCAGCAGCTTGTCGACAGCGAAAGAGACCCAGTACTTC	CASSLSTAKETQYF
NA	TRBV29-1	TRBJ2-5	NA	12	TGCAGCGTTGAGAGGGAAACAGAGACCCAGTACTTC	CSVERETETQYF
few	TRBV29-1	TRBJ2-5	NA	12	TGCAGCGTTTCCCCGACCGATACGAGGCAGTACTTC	CSVSPTDTRQYF
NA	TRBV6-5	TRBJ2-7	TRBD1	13	TGTGCCAGTGGACAGGGGATGACCTACGAGCAGTACTTC	CASGQGMTYEQYF
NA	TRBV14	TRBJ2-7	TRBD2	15	TGTGCCAGCAGCCATCGGACTAGCGGCTCCTACGAGCAGTACTTC	CASSHRTSGSYEQYF
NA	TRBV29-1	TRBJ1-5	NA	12	TGCAGCGTCTCCGAACAGGGAGAGCCCCAGCATTTT	CSVSEQGEPQHF
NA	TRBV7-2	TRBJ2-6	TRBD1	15	TGTGCCAGCAGCTCGGGACAGACCGGGGCCAACGTCCTGACTTTC	CASSSGQTGANVLTF
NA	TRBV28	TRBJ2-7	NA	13	TGTGCCAGCAGTGCGACAGGTTTCTACGAGCAGTACTTC	CASSATGFYEQYF
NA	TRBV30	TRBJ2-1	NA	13	TGTGCCTGGAGTACAGGGTTGGTAAATGAGCAGTTCTTC	CAWSTGLVNEQFF
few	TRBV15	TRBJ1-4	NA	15	TGTGCCACCAGCAAAATCAAAGGGACGGATGAAAAACTGTTTTTT	CATSKIKGTDEKLFF
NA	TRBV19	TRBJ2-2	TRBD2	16	TGTGCCAGTAGTCAGCTGACTAGCGGGAACACCGGGGAGCTGTTTTTT	CASSQLTSGNTGELFF
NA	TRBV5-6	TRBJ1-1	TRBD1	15	TGTGCCAGCAGCACCCCGGGACAGGGGAACACTGAAGCTTTCTTT	CASSTPGQGNTEAFF
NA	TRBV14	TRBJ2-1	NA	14	TGTGCCAGCAGCCAAGTTCCCCTTTACAATGAGCAGTTCTTC	CASSQVPLYNEQFF